The subject of this entry is one TCR beta chain. What it binds is unknown. The sample comes from a study of identical twins. Donors uniformly comprised healthy Caucasians. Study-wide findings and caveats: Model-predicted out-of-frame TCR alpha sharing fell below observed values in monozygotic twins. Not following the same donors, the study drew its conclusions from cross-sectional statistical analysis.

Template switching added a universal primer site, and cDNA bore unique molecular identifiers. One entry per CDR3 protein, called by TCRdb with MiXCR from the 5' RACE reads. The data contain fewer than 550,000 distinct CDR3 sequences, approximately 15% of them singletons. The CDR3 is 15 residues long. Deletions cut 5 bases from V and 8 bases from J, with 17 bases between. CDR1 is SGHRS, CDR2 YFSETQ, per germline. This sample was shared with a second study, whose subject was yellow fever vaccine responses in identical twins.

The sequencing sample was made of CD4+ T cells sorted from blood. This sequence joins TRBV5-1 and TRBJ1-6, with a possible D match to TRBD1 (5 bases). This clonotype was sampled from a woman under 30 in good health. Written as DNA, the CDR3 is TGCGCCAGCAGATATACCGGGACGGGAGATTCACCCCTCCACTTT. Translation: CASRYTGTGDSPLHF.